Sequencing of this T cell receptor beta chain was carried out in a study of control samples from healthy donors and cancer patients. Repertoires were generated with immunoSEQ multiplex PCR, while TCRdb's copy carries only in-frame clones and drops some. The sample lists 100,000 to 150,000 clones, approximately 92% occurring once. The germline V gene has CDR1 ENHRY and CDR2 SYGVKD. The junction had 9 bases not matched to a gene; V was cut back by 6 bases and J by 6 bases. CDR3 size: 14 residues. This chain connects TRBV10-3 to TRBJ1-2, with TRBD1 identical over 8 bases. This receptor was taken from a man older than 75 with head and neck cancer. The sample was PBMCs. CDR3 coding DNA: TGTGCCATCAGCGGACAGGGCGTTGGTAATGGCTACACCTTC. Its translation: CAISGQGVGNGYTF.